The T cell receptor beta chain described here comes from a study of CD8+ T cells in alopecia areata. The wider study: Tofacitinib administration to treated patients was oral, at 5 to 10 mg twice daily.

CDR1 is SGHDN and CDR2 is FVKESK in the germline V gene. V was shortened by 0 bases and J by 3 bases, with 11 bases between the two germline ends. The CDR3 length is 15 residues. Treatment reported: oral pan-JAK inhibitor, 5-10 mg twice daily. This clone was detected once. What it binds is unknown. The sequencing template was cDNA reverse transcribed from extracted RNA. The data were produced by immunoSEQ multiplex PCR, yet TCRdb's version contains in-frame clones alone and is incomplete. This sample has 110,000 to 150,000 clones, with 50% to 65% found just once. Findings and caveats of the study: While tofacitinib was given, many expanded lesional clones persisted in scalp and blood.

This TCR was recovered from a human donor with alopecia areata. The chain combines TRBV14 with TRBJ1-2, with D unclear. Source: CD8+ T cells sorted from blood, taken at week 4, from a patient treated with tofacitinib. CDR3 sequence (DNA): TGTGCCAGCAGCCAAGAACCCCACGTGTACTATGGCTACACCTTC. Translation gives CASSQEPHVYYGYTF.